The clone carrying this TCR beta chain showed up just a few times. This sample stems from a study of T-cell reconstitution after alpha-beta-depleted transplantation in children. TCRbeta library preparation incorporated unique molecular identifiers. MiXCR, run by TCRdb on the PCR reads, gives a single entry per CDR3 protein. The table has about 480,000 distinct CDR3 sequences, about 12% seen once; the top ten hold around 5.8%. The CDR3 sequence is 15 residues long. CDR1 and CDR2 from the germline V gene are SGHRS and YFSETQ. Deletions cut 0 bases from V and 0 bases from J, with 9 bases between. The sequence was obtained from a human donor who donated a stem cell graft to a child with combined immunodeficiency. The chain recombines TRBV5-1 with TRBJ1-1; a weak D match, TRBD1 (5 bases). This material consisted of PBMCs from the stem cell graft donor, taken from the stem cell graft. The CDR3 reads CASSLGGFMNTEAFF. In nucleotides, the CDR3 is TGCGCCAGCAGCTTGGGGGGCTTCATGAACACTGAAGCTTTCTTT.